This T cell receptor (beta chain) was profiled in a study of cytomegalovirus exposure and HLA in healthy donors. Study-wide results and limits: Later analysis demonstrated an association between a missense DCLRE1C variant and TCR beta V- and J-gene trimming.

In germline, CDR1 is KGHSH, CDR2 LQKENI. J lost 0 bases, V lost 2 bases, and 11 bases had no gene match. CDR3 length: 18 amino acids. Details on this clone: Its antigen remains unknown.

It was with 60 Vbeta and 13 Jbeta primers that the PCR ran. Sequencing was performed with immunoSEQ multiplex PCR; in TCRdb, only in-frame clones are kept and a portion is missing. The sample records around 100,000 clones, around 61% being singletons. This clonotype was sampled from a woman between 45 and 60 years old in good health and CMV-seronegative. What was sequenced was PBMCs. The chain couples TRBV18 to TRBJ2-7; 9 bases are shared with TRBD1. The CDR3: CASSPSQDRQGVSYEQYF. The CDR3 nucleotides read TGTGCCAGCTCACCAAGTCAAGATCGACAGGGGGTCTCCTACGAGCAGTACTTC.